This T cell receptor beta chain came from a study of blood T cell repertoires in COVID-19. The V gene end was trimmed by 5 bases and the J gene end by 5 bases; junction bases not matched to a gene: 2. This CDR3 has 14 residues. In germline, CDR1 is KGHSH, CDR2 LQKENI. Here immunoSEQ multiplex PCR was the method, and the copy in TCRdb shows in-frame clones only, minus some. The top ten hold approximately 2.1% of the sample, which has about 170,000 clones, more than 75% seen once. The source material was peripheral blood. The source of this sequence is a man in his forties or fifties who had recovered from COVID-19. This chain links TRBV18 with TRBJ2-7; 14 bases match TRBD2. In nucleotides, the CDR3 is TGTGCCAGCTCAGGGGGACTAGCGGGAGACGAGCAGTACTTC. Residues: CASSGGLAGDEQYF.